One and the same sample provided the 9 T cell receptor beta chains below, sequenced in a study of OX40 agonist ivuxolimab in advanced cancers. Repertoires were generated with immunoSEQ multiplex PCR, while TCRdb's copy carries only in-frame clones and drops some. The sample yields some 39,000 clones, roughly four fifths seen once. The specimen comprised CD4+ or CD8+ T cells sorted from blood, sampled in a trial of the OX40 agonist ivuxolimab. The receptors stem from an adult with an advanced solid tumor such as melanoma, head and neck, liver or kidney cancer.

In this sample, this clone turned up a few times. DNA of the CDR3: TGTGCCAGCAGCTTAATGGACAGCTGGCACGAGCAGTACTTC. The encoded protein is CASSLMDSWHEQYF. This chain links TRBV7-9 with TRBJ2-7; D is possibly TRBD1 (6 bases). This CDR3 has 14 residues. Germline loops: CDR1 SEHNR, CDR2 FQNEAQ (reference sequence). V lost 2 bases, J lost 5 bases, and 13 bases lay in between. Full variable domain (remainder filled in from reference TRBV7-9 and TRBJ2-7): DTGVSQNPRHKITKRGQNVTFRCDPISEHNRLYWYRQTLGQGPEFLTYFQNEAQLEKSRLLSDRFSAERPKGSFSTLEIQRTEQGDSAMYLCASSLMDSWHEQYFGPGTRLTVT.

The chain carries TRBV19 and TRBJ1-2; unclear D gene. The ends were cut back, 7 bases at V and 5 bases at J, with 11 bases in the middle. Germline V lookup: CDR1 LNHDA, CDR2 SQIVND (reference sequence). The CDR3 totals 12 residues. The CDR3 DNA is TGTGCCAGTACCGGCACAGCGTATGGCTACACCTTC. It specifies CASTGTAYGYTF.

The chain couples TRBV5-1 to TRBJ2-1; weak D call: TRBD2 (6 bases). The CDR3 is made up of 14 amino acids. Germline V gene sequence: CDR1 SGHRS, CDR2 YFSETQ. V lost 2 bases, J lost 3 bases, and 9 bases lay in between. The CDR3 DNA is TGCGCCAGCAGCTTACAGGAGGGCTACAATGAGCAGTTCTTC. It encodes CASSLQEGYNEQFF.

The chain has TRBV7-3 and TRBJ1-2, with D possibly TRBD1 on 5 matching bases. The CDR3 is 13 amino acids. CDR1 is SGHTA, CDR2 FQGTGA, per germline. The germline V and J ends were trimmed by 2 bases and 7 bases, with 11 bases remaining between them. DNA of the CDR3: TGTGCCAGCAGCTTAGCAGGTACAGGTGGCTACACCTTC. Amino acid sequence: CASSLAGTGGYTF.

The V gene is TRBV29-1, the J gene TRBJ1-2; 9 nucleotides align to TRBD1. Germline CDR1 SQVTM, CDR2 ANQGSEA. The trim removed 6 bases at V and 6 bases at J, leaving 11 bases unmatched. This CDR3 has 14 amino acids. CDR3 DNA sequence: TGCAGCGTCACTCCCACAGGGGGCGCAGATGGCTACACCTTC. Residues: CSVTPTGGADGYTF.

This chain connects TRBV5-1 to TRBJ2-7; 13 positions agree with TRBD2. CDR1 is SGHRS, CDR2 YFSETQ, per germline. CDR3 size: 17 residues. V lost 4 bases to trimming and J lost 0 bases; unmatched junction nucleotides: 7. CDR3 sequence: CASSLGTSGISSYEQYF. CDR3 coding DNA: TGCGCCAGCAGCCTCGGGACTAGCGGGATTAGCTCCTACGAGCAGTACTTC. The variable domain in full, completed from reference TRBV5-1 and TRBJ2-7, reads KAGVTQTPRYLIKTRGQQVTLSCSPISGHRSVSWYQQTPGQGLQFLFEYFSETQRNKGNFPGRFSGRQFSNSRSEMNVSTLELGDSALYLCASSLGTSGISSYEQYFGPGTRLTVT.

V is TRBV7-3 and J is TRBJ2-2, with 8 bases lining up with TRBD2. Germline V gene lookup returns CDR1 SGHTA and CDR2 FQGTGA. J gave up 4 bases and V 4 bases, and 5 bases lay outside the gene matches. The CDR3 covers 15 residues. The CDR3 DNA follows: TGTGCCAGCAGCTCGACCGGGACTAGCACCGGGGAGCTGTTTTTT. Translation: CASSSTGTSTGELFF. Full variable domain (outside the CDR3, taken from reference TRBV7-3 and TRBJ2-2): GAGVSQTPSNKVTEKGKYVELRCDPISGHTALYWYRQSLGQGPEFLIYFQGTGAADDSGLPNDRFFAVRPEGSVSTLKIQRTERGDSAVYLCASSSTGTSTGELFFGEGSRLTVL.

The chain carries TRBV19 and TRBJ1-3, with a weak D call TRBD1 (5 bases). Germline V gene data show CDR1 as LNHDA and CDR2 as SQIVND (reference sequence). The length of the CDR3 is 15 residues. The ends were cut back, 2 bases at V and 3 bases at J, with 11 bases in the middle. This CDR3 reads CASSISGDGGNTIYF. In DNA, the CDR3 is TGTGCCAGTAGTATATCGGGGGACGGTGGAAACACCATATATTTT.

This clone was seen only a few times. The rearrangement joins TRBV9 to TRBJ2-7, with TRBD2 identical over 12 bases. V lost 3 bases, J lost 6 bases, and 7 bases stayed unmatched. This CDR3 is 15 amino acids long. Germline CDR1 reads SGDLS; CDR2 reads YYNGEE. The CDR3 nucleotides are TGTGCCAGCAGCGCGCAGGGACTAGCGGGCGGCGAGCAGTACTTC. As protein: CASSAQGLAGGEQYF.